This T cell receptor (beta chain) was sequenced in a study of cytomegalovirus exposure and HLA in healthy donors. Study-wide results and caveats: Differences between HLA loci emerged in a later analysis of TCR association rates, with DRB1 most and HLA-C fewest. Confirmation in vitro established that three CMV-associated chains were specific for CMV antigens.

This clone was seen only a few times. Its antigen is unknown. It was with 60 Vbeta and 13 Jbeta primers that the PCR ran. The table came from immunoSEQ multiplex PCR; TCRdb's copy has only in-frame clones and leaves some out. This sample carries 65,000 to 85,000 clones, roughly 88% of them seen once, and the ten largest clones take 2%. The TCR sequence derives from a woman aged 25 to 39 in good health and CMV-seronegative. Sequenced input: PBMCs.

The CDR3 sequence is CASSFLFGQALLNEQYF. As DNA, the CDR3 is TGCGCCAGCAGCTTCTTGTTTGGACAGGCCCTTTTGAACGAGCAGTACTTC. This chain uses TRBV5-1 with TRBJ2-7, with TRBD1 matching over 7 bases. V dropped 2 bases and J dropped 5; count of bases not matched to a gene: 16. The length of the CDR3 is 17 residues. Germline V gene sequence: CDR1 SGHRS, CDR2 YFSETQ.